This T cell receptor (beta chain) was captured in a study of early T cells in non-severe SARS-CoV-2 infection. In the study overall: From unsorted whole blood, bulk RNA was sequenced, and the chains remained unpaired. Study-level points and caveats: Missing private and CD4 specificities, VDJdb matching favored anti-spike CD8 responses.

V lost 0 bases, J lost 1 base, and 4 bases lay in between. Per germline, CDR1 SGHRS and CDR2 YFSETQ. This CDR3 region has 14 residues. This clonotype has just a few counts. Its antigen is not known. Attachment of unique molecular identifiers was made to individual cDNA molecules. TCRdb recomputed calls from the 5' RACE reads with MiXCR, one row per CDR3 protein. Among about 66,000 distinct CDR3 sequences listed, around 9% were seen once. The rearrangement links TRBV5-1 to TRBJ2-2; no definite D call. The origin of this receptor is an adult who was a healthcare worker with PCR-confirmed SARS-CoV-2 infection or an uninfected control (not recorded which). The sequenced sample was whole blood. The CDR3: CASSLERNTGELFF. CDR3 DNA: TGCGCCAGCAGCTTGGAGAGGAACACCGGGGAGCTGTTTTTT.